This is a list of T cell receptor beta chains from one sample in a study of CXCR3-negative and CXCR3-positive naive CD8 T cells. TCRdb reworked the 5' RACE reads into one entry per CDR3 protein, no DNA. The sample shows 100,000 to 150,000 distinct CDR3 sequences, and about 0.62% sits with its ten largest clones. The sequencing input was naive CXCR3+ CD8+ T cells from blood. These receptors came from a human donor in good health. Some clones in this sample may be carry-over from other donors' samples. CDR3s include the opening cysteine and the closing phenylalanine or tryptophan. Fields, in order: V gene, J gene, CDR3 protein.

v_gene: TRBV3-1
j_gene: TRBJ2-1
CDR3aa: CASSQAFDFYNEQFF

v_gene: TRBV29-1
j_gene: TRBJ1-1
CDR3aa: CSVTQTGQYTEAFF

v_gene: TRBV5-4
j_gene: TRBJ2-1
CDR3aa: CASSIGTSINEQFF

v_gene: TRBV6-5
j_gene: TRBJ2-2
CDR3aa: CASSSTGYGELFF

v_gene: TRBV5-1
j_gene: TRBJ2-7
CDR3aa: CASSYRAYEQYF

v_gene: TRBV13
j_gene: TRBJ2-1
CDR3aa: CASTTVGLAGNNEQFF

v_gene: TRBV20-1
j_gene: TRBJ2-5
CDR3aa: CSAQQRGTSGIQETQYF

v_gene: TRBV4-2
j_gene: TRBJ1-4
CDR3aa: CASNAGDGNEKLFF

v_gene: TRBV11-2
j_gene: TRBJ2-3
CDR3aa: CASSLVDSSPDTQYF

v_gene: TRBV25-1
j_gene: TRBJ2-1
CDR3aa: CASRARVWTSGKREQFF

v_gene: TRBV29-1
j_gene: TRBJ1-2
CDR3aa: CSVEDSGGETNYGYTF

v_gene: TRBV20-1
j_gene: TRBJ1-1
CDR3aa: CSARGAGGTEAFF

v_gene: TRBV29-1
j_gene: TRBJ2-7
CDR3aa: CSVEDQPDEQYF

v_gene: TRBV20-1
j_gene: TRBJ2-4
CDR3aa: CSANPRLAKNIKYF

v_gene: TRBV19
j_gene: TRBJ2-7
CDR3aa: CASSPSGGQYEQYF

v_gene: TRBV3-1
j_gene: TRBJ1-1
CDR3aa: CASSQESGLGTEAFF

v_gene: TRBV19
j_gene: TRBJ2-1
CDR3aa: CATLGPLGYNEQFF

v_gene: TRBV5-1
j_gene: TRBJ2-1
CDR3aa: CASSLFTGGEQFF

v_gene: TRBV20-1
j_gene: TRBJ2-1
CDR3aa: CSARDSRERDYEQFF

v_gene: TRBV15
j_gene: TRBJ2-1
CDR3aa: CATSRVGLALYNEQFF

v_gene: TRBV6-5
j_gene: TRBJ2-2
CDR3aa: CASSWLAGVNTGELFF

v_gene: TRBV2
j_gene: TRBJ2-7
CDR3aa: CASSGGTGYEQYF

v_gene: TRBV2
j_gene: TRBJ2-1
CDR3aa: CASSERAGLYNEQFF

v_gene: TRBV28
j_gene: TRBJ2-5
CDR3aa: CASSGTEETQYF

v_gene: TRBV7-2
j_gene: TRBJ2-5
CDR3aa: CASSLFVLASAETQYF

v_gene: TRBV9
j_gene: TRBJ2-7
CDR3aa: CASSTSGTGGNEQYF

v_gene: TRBV20-1
j_gene: TRBJ1-2
CDR3aa: CTKTGDYDYGYTF

v_gene: TRBV29-1
j_gene: TRBJ1-2
CDR3aa: CSVPGQGGYGYTF

v_gene: TRBV7-9
j_gene: TRBJ1-1
CDR3aa: CASSLTGDEAFF

v_gene: TRBV29-1
j_gene: TRBJ2-7
CDR3aa: CSVPLAGEQYF

v_gene: TRBV6-5
j_gene: TRBJ2-1
CDR3aa: CASSSGGLGEQFF

v_gene: TRBV4-3
j_gene: TRBJ2-2
CDR3aa: CASSPQDRLEVGGELFF